The text below deals with one T cell receptor (beta chain). The CDR3 extends over 15 amino acids. Germline loops: CDR1 LNHDA, CDR2 SQIVND (reference sequence). J was trimmed by 2 bases and V by 3 bases; bases with no gene match: 6. Using immunoSEQ multiplex PCR, the repertoire was profiled, and TCRdb retains in-frame clones only, with some absent. The repertoire includes about 68,000 clones, approximately 90% of them detected once, and 1.3% sits in the top ten. This sample is drawn from a study of T cell changes during pregnancy in multiple sclerosis. The TCR sequence derives from a female donor in good health, enrolled as a control in a pregnancy study. The specimen was peripheral blood, collected in the second trimester of pregnancy. The rearrangement uses TRBV19 and TRBJ2-5, with TRBD2 identical over 7 bases. CDR3 in amino acids: CASSMSSGAQETQYF. The DNA of the CDR3 is TGTGCCAGTAGTATGTCGAGCGGGGCACAAGAGACCCAGTACTTC.